The 28 T cell receptor beta chains in this list originate from one sample, sequenced in a study of a mutant IDH1 vaccine in newly diagnosed glioma. The antigens these receptors bind are not known. Sample time point: week 11, during vaccination. All doses held 300 ug of mutant IDH1 20-mer peptide, with topical imiquimod. Produced via immunoSEQ multiplex PCR; TCRdb's table is partial and in-frame only. The data hold 25,000 to 40,000 clones, with roughly 78% observed a single time. The sequencing here drew on PBMCs, taken from a glioma patient whose treatment included an IDH1 peptide vaccine. All receptors derive from a man aged 25-45 years with glioma.

The chain couples TRBV11-3 to TRBJ2-1, with 8 bases matching TRBD2. V shed 7 bases and J 10 bases; nucleotides not matched to a gene: 9. The CDR3 contains 13 residues. Germline CDR1 is SGHNT and CDR2 is YENEEA. CDR3 coding DNA: TGTGCCAGCACCAAAGCGGGGGAGGGAGAGCAGTTCTTC. It translates to CASTKAGEGEQFF.

The chain recombines TRBV6-5 with TRBJ2-5; D perhaps matches TRBD1 (5 bases). Germline CDR1 is MNHEY and CDR2 is SVGAGI. The CDR3 is 15 residues long. V shed 2 bases and J shed 5 bases, with 15 bases lying between them. This CDR3 is CASSYRAPKGETQYF. CDR3 nucleotide sequence: TGTGCCAGCAGTTACAGAGCCCCCAAGGGGGAGACCCAGTACTTC.

The rearrangement links TRBV5-1 to TRBJ2-7; 9 nucleotides line up with TRBD1. J gave up 2 bases and V 4 bases, and 10 bases lay outside the gene matches. Per the germline V gene, CDR1 is SGHRS and CDR2 is YFSETQ. This CDR3 is built from 16 residues. CDR3 residues: CASSDTGGGLAYEQYF. The CDR3 nucleotides read TGCGCCAGCAGCGACACAGGGGGCGGATTGGCCTACGAGCAGTACTTC.

With regard to this clone: An end of the junction does not agree with germline; a read error may underlie this. The chain couples TRBV19 to TRBJ2-1, with 11 bases aligning to TRBD2. Germline V lookup: CDR1 LNHDA, CDR2 SQIVND (reference sequence). The CDR3 runs 15 residues. The CDR3 spells CASRRLAGSFNEQFF. The CDR3 nucleotides are TGTGCCAGTAGGCGACTAGCGGGGTCCTTCAATGAGCAGTTCTTC.

The V and J genes are TRBV6-5 and TRBJ2-5; TRBD2 matches 11 bases. The germline CDR1 and CDR2 sequences are MNHEY and SVGAGI. Trimming removed 4 bases from V and 4 bases from J; junction bases left unmatched: 5. The CDR3 consists of 15 residues. Here the CDR3 DNA reads TGTGCCAGCAGTTCCTCGCTAGCGGGGGGAGAGACCCAGTACTTC. Translated, it gives CASSSSLAGGETQYF.

This clone has a handful of counts. This chain joins TRBV2 and TRBJ1-6, with a possible D match to TRBD1 (5 bases). Trimming cost V 6 bases and J 11 bases, with 11 bases left between them. There are 12 residues in the CDR3. Looked up from germline, CDR1 is SNHLY and CDR2 is FYNNEI. CDR3: CASRGVNPPLHF. The CDR3 DNA sequence: TGTGCCAGCAGGGGGGTGAATCCACCCCTCCACTTT.

V gene TRBV27 combines with J gene TRBJ2-7; D tentatively reads TRBD1 or TRBD2 (5 bases each). Trimming left V 4 bases short and J 4 bases short, with 17 bases between. The germline V gene encodes CDR1 MNHEY and CDR2 SMNVEV (reference sequence). This CDR3 comprises 15 residues. CDR3 sequence reads: CASSYQPGREYEQYF. Written as DNA, the CDR3 is TGTGCCAGCAGTTATCAACCGGGACGAGAGTACGAGCAGTACTTC.

CDR3 amino acids: CAWSGGTPLNIQYF. The CDR3 DNA follows: TGTGCCTGGAGTGGCGGGACCCCTCTAAACATTCAGTACTTC. V and J are TRBV30 and TRBJ2-4; weak D call: TRBD2 (6 bases). V lost 1 base, J lost 6 bases, and 13 bases lay in between. CDR3 length: 14 amino acids. Germline CDR1 reads GTSNPN; CDR2 reads SVGIG (reference sequence).

This clone is a singleton in its sample. The chain has TRBV6-5 and TRBJ2-1, with 8 nucleotides matching TRBD1. V lost 5 bases to trimming and J lost 9 bases; unmatched junction nucleotides: 9. The CDR3 runs to 14 residues. Germline-derived CDR1 and CDR2 are MNHEY and SVGAGI. CDR3 amino acids: CASSASTGDPEQFF. In DNA, the CDR3 is TGTGCCAGCAGTGCCTCGACAGGGGACCCTGAGCAGTTCTTC.

V and J are TRBV28 and TRBJ1-2; maybe TRBD1 (6 bases). Trimming shortened V by 6 bases and J by 7 bases, and 18 bases separated the two germline ends. Germline V gives CDR1 MDHEN, CDR2 SYDVKM. The CDR3 runs to 14 residues. The CDR3, as DNA: TGTGCCAGCAGCATGGACAGCAGCATCGGTGGCTACACCTTC. Translating gives CASSMDSSIGGYTF.

The V gene is TRBV6-5, the J gene TRBJ1-4, with no clear D. V dropped 4 bases and J dropped 7 bases, with 19 bases sitting between them. The CDR3 has 16 residues. CDR1 and CDR2 from the germline V gene are MNHEY and SVGAGI. Here the CDR3 reads CASSSLPGEKGEKLFF. CDR3 nucleotide sequence: TGTGCCAGCAGTTCCCTCCCCGGGGAGAAGGGTGAAAAACTGTTTTTT.

The genes are TRBV6-5 and TRBJ2-1; the D is unclear. V lost 5 bases and J lost 0, with 5 bases in between. CDR1 MNHEY and CDR2 SVGAGI come from the germline V gene. This CDR3 contains 13 residues. The chain's CDR3 is CASSGRSYNEQFF. CDR3 nucleotides: TGTGCCAGCAGTGGACGCTCCTACAATGAGCAGTTCTTC.

This clone was observed a handful of times. The V and J genes are TRBV5-5 and TRBJ1-1; no definite D call. V lost 1 base and J lost 1, with 5 bases in between. The CDR3 consists of 13 residues. Germline lookup yields CDR1 SGHKS and CDR2 YYEKEE (reference sequence). The CDR3 here is CASSLPTNTEAFF. In nucleotides, the CDR3 is TGTGCCAGCAGCTTGCCAACGAACACTGAAGCTTTCTTT.

The chain combines TRBV15 with TRBJ1-2; D gene unclear. Looked up from germline, CDR1 is LNHNV and CDR2 is YYDKDF (reference sequence). The V end lost 1 base, the J end lost 6 bases, and 3 bases lay between the germline ends. The CDR3 covers 11 residues. This chain's CDR3 is CATSRGHGYTF. The CDR3 DNA is TGTGCCACCAGCAGAGGACATGGCTACACCTTC.

This clone was detected a few times. This chain connects TRBV10-3 to TRBJ1-1; weak D call: TRBD1 (5 bases). CDR3 size: 13 residues. Germline CDR1 reads ENHRY; CDR2 reads SYGVKD. V shed 6 bases and J shed 1 base, with 9 bases lying between them. CDR3 protein: CAIRDTKNTEAFF. CDR3 nucleotides: TGTGCCATCAGGGACACCAAGAACACTGAAGCTTTCTTT.

This clone was observed once. The V gene is TRBV10-1, the J gene TRBJ2-1, with TRBD2 identical over 10 bases. This CDR3 spans 14 amino acids. J lost 15 bases, V lost 1 base, and 9 bases had no gene match. The V gene's germline CDR1 is WNHNN and CDR2 SYGVQD (reference sequence). This CDR3 is CASSEFLLAGELFF. CDR3 bases: TGCGCCAGCAGTGAGTTTCTCCTAGCGGGAGAGTTGTTCTTC.

The chain is built from TRBV5-1 and TRBJ2-3, with 8 positions matching TRBD2. The V segment lost 2 bases and the J segment 4 bases; nucleotides outside the gene matches: 3. Germline V CDR1 and CDR2: SGHRS, YFSETQ. The CDR3 covers 14 residues. The CDR3 DNA follows: TGCGCCAGCAGCTTCGGGGGGGGTTCAGATACGCAGTATTTT. Its protein is CASSFGGGSDTQYF.

The chain employs TRBV4-2 and TRBJ1-1; the D gene is possibly TRBD1 (5 bases). V lost 3 bases and J lost 2, with 10 bases in between. CDR3 size: 14 residues. Germline values: CDR1 LGHNA, CDR2 YNFKEQ. CDR3 residues: CASSHPDSNTEAFF. The CDR3 DNA reads TGTGCCAGCAGCCACCCCGACAGTAACACTGAAGCTTTCTTT.

This clone came up a few times. The chain uses TRBV30 and TRBJ1-3; no firm D call. Trimming took off 2 bases at V and 0 bases at J, with 5 bases between the two ends. CDR3 length: 13 amino acids. Germline V CDR1 and CDR2: GTSNPN, SVGIG (reference sequence). The CDR3 sequence is CAWSHNSGNTIYF. The DNA for the CDR3 is TGTGCCTGGAGTCACAACTCTGGAAACACCATATATTTT.

This rearrangement joins TRBV7-2 to TRBJ1-3; the D is unclear. Germline V gene sequence: CDR1 SGHTA, CDR2 FQGNSA. V was clipped by 4 bases and J by 3 bases, with 7 bases between them. This CDR3 is built from 13 residues. The CDR3 DNA sequence: TGTGCCAGCAGCTCGATGTATGGAAACACCATATATTTT. This translates into CASSSMYGNTIYF.

This clone came up a few times. The chain employs TRBV9 and TRBJ1-1, with TRBD1 as a possible D gene (5 bases). This CDR3 is 14 amino acids long. Trimming cost V 0 bases and J 4 bases, with 10 bases left between them. The V gene's germline CDR1 is SGDLS and CDR2 YYNGEE. The CDR3 reads CASSVVGEFTEAFF. In nucleotides, the CDR3 is TGTGCCAGCAGCGTAGTAGGGGAATTCACTGAAGCTTTCTTT.

The chain is built from TRBV5-1 and TRBJ2-3; 7 bases are shared with TRBD2. J was trimmed by 2 bases and V by 0 bases; bases with no gene match: 9. The CDR3 consists of 17 residues. Germline loops: CDR1 SGHRS, CDR2 YFSETQ. In DNA form, the CDR3 reads TGCGCCAGCAGCTTGGCCAGGGCGGGAGTGAACACAGATACGCAGTATTTT. It translates to CASSLARAGVNTDTQYF.

The CDR3 DNA follows: TGCAGTGCTAGAGATCCAGAGCAGTACTTC. It translates to CSARDPEQYF. The chain is built from TRBV20-1 and TRBJ2-7; D unclear. Germline CDR1 is DFQATT and CDR2 is SNEGSKA (reference sequence). The CDR3 sequence is 10 residues long. The germline V and J ends were trimmed by 0 bases and 7 bases, with 4 bases remaining between them.

This rearrangement joins TRBV5-1 to TRBJ1-4, with TRBD1 identical over 7 bases. This CDR3 comprises 14 residues. Germline trimming cut 1 base from V and 7 bases from J; bases unmatched to any gene: 4. CDR1 is SGHRS and CDR2 is YFSETQ in the germline V gene. CDR3 in DNA: TGCGCCAGCAGCTTGTCGACAGGGCCTGAAAAACTGTTTTTT. Translation: CASSLSTGPEKLFF.

The rearrangement links TRBV7-4 to TRBJ1-1; D may be TRBD1 (6 bases). V lost 4 bases and J lost 1, with 13 bases in between. The CDR3 sequence is 15 residues long. CDR1 is SGHVT, CDR2 SQSDAQ, per germline. The CDR3 DNA follows: TGTGCCAGCAGCTCCAAAGACAGGAGGAACACTGAAGCTTTCTTT. Protein sequence: CASSSKDRRNTEAFF.

V gene TRBV7-9 combines with J gene TRBJ1-3; 7 positions agree with TRBD1. With 4 bases clipped from V and 8 bases from J, the junction kept 8 bases outside the gene matches. CDR3 length: 14 residues. Per the germline V gene, CDR1 is SEHNR and CDR2 is FQNEAQ (reference sequence). This chain's CDR3 is CASSSRQGWYTIYF. In nucleotides, the CDR3 is TGTGCCAGCAGCTCGAGACAGGGCTGGTACACCATATATTTT.

The J gene is TRBJ1-2, the V gene TRBV6-6, with D possibly TRBD1 on 5 matching bases. Germline V gives CDR1 MNHNY, CDR2 SVGAGI (reference sequence). The CDR3 extends over 15 amino acids. The ends were cut back, 4 bases at V and 0 bases at J, with 12 bases in the middle. CDR3 coding DNA: TGTGCCAGCAGTTCCCCCGACAGCCCTAACTATGGCTACACCTTC. Protein sequence: CASSSPDSPNYGYTF.

This chain links TRBV7-2 with TRBJ1-3; possibly TRBD1 for D (6 bases). CDR3 length: 15 amino acids. Germline V gives CDR1 SGHTA, CDR2 FQGNSA. V dropped 2 bases and J dropped 3 bases, with 11 bases sitting between them. The DNA of the CDR3 is TGTGCCAGCAGCTTAAAGAGGACAGTTGGAAACACCATATATTTT. This codes for CASSLKRTVGNTIYF.